Listed here are 22 T cell receptor beta chains from one sample, sequenced in a study of brain metastases from non-small cell lung cancer. TCRdb's copy holds only in-frame clones and misses some; the assay was immunoSEQ multiplex PCR. The sample has about 2,600 clones; over 85% are singletons. Sequencing was done on a sample of primary lung tumor tissue. These receptors all stem from a donor at least 40 years old with non-small cell lung cancer.

In the case of this clone: One junction end disagrees with the germline gene, perhaps due to a read error. This chain joins TRBV7-9 and TRBJ2-3; TRBD2 matches 7 bases. The CDR3 consists of 14 residues. CDR1 is SEHNR and CDR2 is FQNEAQ in the germline V gene (reference sequence). The CDR3, as DNA: TGTGCCAGCAAGGGAGGGTTTAGCATAGATACGCAGTATTTT. Its translation is CASKGGFSIDTQYF.

The rearrangement joins TRBV6-5 to TRBJ1-2; D remains ambiguous. CDR1 is MNHEY and CDR2 is SVGAGI in the germline V gene. V lost 6 bases to trimming and J lost 8 bases, with 19 bases between them. The CDR3 extends over 14 amino acids. The DNA for the CDR3 is TGTGCCAGCAGGGACCCGGGCCTTCTAGGGGGCTACACCTTC. This sequence encodes CASRDPGLLGGYTF.

With respect to this clone: One junction end does not reproduce the germline sequence, and a read error may be involved. V gene TRBV6-5 combines with J gene TRBJ2-5, with TRBD2 matching 10 bases. Germline values: CDR1 MNHEY, CDR2 SVGAGI. This CDR3 comprises 14 residues. Here the CDR3 DNA reads TGTGCCAGCAGTAGACTAGCGGGCCAAGAAACCCAGTACTTC. Residues: CASSRLAGQETQYF.

This clone is a singleton in its sample. J is TRBJ2-7 and V is TRBV7-2; 10 nucleotides line up with TRBD1. J lost 0 bases, V lost 5 bases, and 4 bases had no gene match. This CDR3 comprises 15 residues. CDR1 is SGHTA, CDR2 FQGNSA, per germline. CDR3 protein: CASSPDRGHSYEQYF. The CDR3 nucleotides are TGTGCCAGCAGCCCTGACAGGGGGCACTCCTACGAGCAGTACTTC. Supplemented by reference TRBV7-2 and TRBJ2-7, the full variable domain reads GAGVSQSPSNKVTEKGKDVELRCDPISGHTALYWYRQSLGQGLEFLIYFQGNSAPDKSGLPSDRFSAERTGGSVSTLTIQRTQQEDSAVYLCASSPDRGHSYEQYFGPGTRLTVT.

The table lists this clone with a count of one. The genes are TRBV6-5 and TRBJ2-3; D remains ambiguous. The CDR3 consists of 15 residues. Trimming cost V 6 bases and J 1 base, with 14 bases left between them. Germline V gene sequence: CDR1 MNHEY, CDR2 SVGAGI. The CDR3 coding sequence is TGTGCCAGCAGGAGTTTTGTGGGTGGCACAGATACGCAGTATTTT. This gives the protein CASRSFVGGTDTQYF.

V gene TRBV6-5 combines with J gene TRBJ2-1, with unresolved D. The germline CDR1 and CDR2 sequences are MNHEY and SVGAGI. V shed 4 bases and J shed 2 bases, with 6 bases lying between them. The CDR3 runs to 13 residues. Written as DNA, the CDR3 is TGTGCCAGCAGTTCTGGCACCTACAATGAGCAGTTCTTC. It encodes CASSSGTYNEQFF.

The V and J genes are TRBV19 and TRBJ1-1; D uncertain. The ends were cut back, 4 bases at V and 4 bases at J, with 25 bases in the middle. CDR1 is LNHDA, CDR2 SQIVND, per germline (reference sequence). This CDR3 has 18 residues. The CDR3 DNA reads TGTGCCAGTAGTAGCCAAAGGAGCGAGAATTCGGCGATCACTGAAGCTTTCTTT. It specifies CASSSQRSENSAITEAFF.

The rearrangement uses TRBV5-4 and TRBJ1-6; D is ambiguous. The V gene lost 3 bases and the J gene lost 10 bases, with 8 bases spanning the gap. Germline V gene lookup returns CDR1 SGHNT and CDR2 YYREEE (reference sequence). This CDR3 contains 12 residues. For the CDR3, the DNA is TGTGCCAGCAGCTCCTTTGGCTCACCCCTCCACTTT. Its translation is CASSSFGSPLHF.

The genes are TRBV5-6 and TRBJ1-1; 9 bases align to TRBD1. Germline-derived CDR1 and CDR2 are SGHDT and YYEEEE. CDR3 length: 14 amino acids. V lost 0 bases, J lost 5 bases, and 2 bases stayed unmatched. CDR3 protein: CASSLATGGTEAFF. The CDR3 nucleotides read TGTGCCAGCAGCTTGGCGACAGGGGGTACTGAAGCTTTCTTT.

The chain combines TRBV15 with TRBJ2-5; 9 nucleotides align to TRBD2. Germline-derived CDR1 and CDR2 are LNHNV and YYDKDF (reference sequence). The CDR3 length is 15 residues. V was clipped by 1 base and J by 3 bases; unmatched bases: 3. CDR3 protein: CATSRGVAGEETQYF. CDR3 DNA: TGTGCCACCAGCAGAGGGGTAGCGGGAGAAGAGACCCAGTACTTC.

The chain carries TRBV7-6 and TRBJ1-2; D not resolved. The germline V gene has CDR1 SGHVS and CDR2 FNYEAQ. Deletions cut 1 base from V and 6 bases from J, with 9 bases between. CDR3 length: 13 amino acids. The CDR3 protein is CASSLGEPNGYTF. DNA of the CDR3: TGTGCCAGCAGCTTAGGGGAACCCAATGGCTACACCTTC.

This sequence joins TRBV30 and TRBJ2-5; possible D gene TRBD2, 5 bases. Trimming pared 0 bases from V and 5 bases from J, leaving 13 bases between. Germline CDR1 GTSNPN, CDR2 SVGIG (reference sequence). There are 14 residues in the CDR3. CDR3 nucleotide sequence: TGTGCCTGGAGTGTTGGTAGCGTCCGGGAGACCCAGTACTTC. Protein: CAWSVGSVRETQYF.

The chain employs TRBV9 and TRBJ1-1; 8 nucleotides line up with TRBD1. V lost 4 bases and J lost 5; bases outside the gene matches: 4. This CDR3 has 13 residues. CDR1 and CDR2 (germline): SGDLS, YYNGEE. The CDR3 sequence is CASSLRTGTEAFF. The CDR3 coding sequence is TGTGCCAGCAGCCTACGGACAGGGACTGAAGCTTTCTTT. Drawing the rest from reference TRBV9 and TRBJ1-1, the complete variable domain is DSGVTQTPKHLITATGQRVTLRCSPRSGDLSVYWYQQSLDQGLQFLIQYYNGEERAKGNILERFSAQQFPDLHSELNLSSLELGDSALYFCASSLRTGTEAFFGQGTRLTVV.

The J gene is TRBJ2-5, the V gene TRBV30; 8 bases are a match to TRBD2. The ends lost 3 bases at V and 5 bases at J; junction bases unmatched: 8. This CDR3 has 14 amino acids. From germline, CDR1 is GTSNPN and CDR2 SVGIG (reference sequence). The CDR3 spells CAWSPGLGGETQYF. The DNA of the CDR3 is TGTGCCTGGAGCCCGGGACTAGGGGGGGAGACCCAGTACTTC.

Comments on this clone: An end of the junction does not agree with germline; a read error may underlie this. CDR3: CASSYPNPEAFF. The DNA of the CDR3 is TGTGCCAGCAGTTACCCGAACCCTGAAGCTTTCTTT. The chain carries TRBV6-2 or TRBV6-3 and TRBJ1-1, with unresolved D. This CDR3 spans 12 amino acids. Germline CDR1 MNHEY, CDR2 SVGEGT.

The chain couples TRBV18 to TRBJ1-1; D gene unclear. The CDR3 has 13 amino acids. Trimming cost V 1 base and J 8 bases, with 11 bases left between them. CDR1 and CDR2 from the germline V gene are KGHSH and LQKENI. The CDR3 loop reads CASSPRSPPEAFF. CDR3 nucleotide sequence: TGTGCCAGCTCACCACGGTCCCCCCCGGAAGCTTTCTTT. The full variable domain, with the rest looked up from reference TRBV18 and TRBJ1-1, is NAGVMQNPRHLVRRRGQEARLRCSPMKGHSHVYWYRQLPEEGLKFMVYLQKENIIDESGMPKERFSAEFPKEGPSILRIQQVVRGDSAAYFCASSPRSPPEAFFGQGTRLTVV.

This clone was recorded once. The chain carries TRBV2 and TRBJ1-1, with a weak D call TRBD1 (6 bases). From germline, CDR1 is SNHLY and CDR2 FYNNEI. There are 14 residues in the CDR3. V lost 7 bases to trimming and J lost 3 bases, with 15 bases between them. This CDR3 reads CASTRTVLYTEAFF. For the CDR3, the DNA is TGTGCCAGCACCCGGACAGTACTCTACACTGAAGCTTTCTTT.

This sequence joins TRBV2 and TRBJ1-3, with D hard to call. Germline CDR1 and CDR2: SNHLY and FYNNEI. The CDR3 has 13 residues. The germline V and J ends were trimmed by 3 bases and 3 bases, with 6 bases remaining between them. In DNA form, the CDR3 reads TGTGCCAGCAGTGAGATTCTTGGAAACACCATATATTTT. Protein sequence: CASSEILGNTIYF.

The chain has TRBV6-4 and TRBJ2-1; D remains ambiguous. The CDR3 is made up of 13 amino acids. CDR1 and CDR2 (germline): MRHNA, SNTAGT. Trimming left V 4 bases short and J 5 bases short, with 9 bases between. CDR3 DNA sequence: TGTGCCAGCAGTGTCTCCAGCAACAATGAGCAGTTCTTC. Its protein is CASSVSSNNEQFF.

Details on this clone: This CDR3 is also generated by other DNA sequences in the sample. The chain recombines TRBV15 with TRBJ1-5, with D perhaps TRBD1 (5 bases). V was cut by 1 base and J by 6 bases, with 13 bases left in between. Germline CDR1 and CDR2: LNHNV and YYDKDF (reference sequence). The CDR3 is 15 residues long. CDR3 protein: CATSRGVGGIQPQHF. CDR3 nucleotide sequence: TGTGCCACCAGCAGAGGAGTCGGGGGAATTCAGCCCCAGCATTTT.

The V and J genes are TRBV4-1 and TRBJ1-1; D might be TRBD1 (5 bases). The germline V gene encodes CDR1 MGHRA and CDR2 YSYEKL. The V and J ends lost 3 bases and 1 base respectively, with 9 bases between them. The CDR3 runs 14 residues. The CDR3 bases are TGCGCCAGCAGCCATAGACAGAGGAACACTGAAGCTTTCTTT. Its translation: CASSHRQRNTEAFF.

This clone was recorded only once. The chain uses TRBV24-1 and TRBJ2-3, with 13 bases lining up with TRBD2. The CDR3 is 17 amino acids. In germline, CDR1 is KGHDR, CDR2 SFDVKD. Germline trimming cut 0 bases from V and 4 bases from J; bases unmatched to any gene: 3. CDR3 amino acids: CATSDLGLAGESDTQYF. DNA for the CDR3: TGTGCCACCAGTGATTTGGGACTAGCGGGAGAATCAGATACGCAGTATTTT.